The 32 T cell receptor beta chains below were found in one sample sequenced in a study of blood T cell repertoires in COVID-19. The data were produced by immunoSEQ multiplex PCR, yet TCRdb's version contains in-frame clones alone and is incomplete. The table shows some 69,000 clones, with nearly 90% occurring only once. Input material: peripheral blood. The receptors here all came from a woman between 50 and 59 years old with active COVID-19.

The chain uses TRBV5-1 and TRBJ2-5, with unresolved D. The length of the CDR3 is 11 residues. Trimming shortened V by 7 bases and J by 7 bases, and 11 bases separated the two germline ends. Germline CDR1 and CDR2: SGHRS and YFSETQ. The CDR3 reads CASETSGTQYF. The CDR3 DNA reads TGCGCCAGCGAAACCTCCGGGACCCAGTACTTC.

The rearrangement links TRBV19 to TRBJ2-5; D not resolved. From germline, CDR1 is LNHDA and CDR2 SQIVND (reference sequence). V was trimmed by 3 bases and J by 3 bases, leaving 2 bases between them. The CDR3 length is 11 residues. CDR3 sequence (DNA): TGTGCCAGTAGTATCGAAGAGACCCAGTACTTC. This translates into CASSIEETQYF.

The chain couples TRBV10-3 to TRBJ2-5; 7 bases match TRBD2. Germline V gene lookup returns CDR1 ENHRY and CDR2 SYGVKD. The trim removed 3 bases at V and 0 bases at J, leaving 7 bases unmatched. The CDR3 sequence is 16 residues long. CDR3 DNA sequence: TGTGCCATCAGTGAACGGGCCGGGGGGTACCAAGAGACCCAGTACTTC. It yields the protein CAISERAGGYQETQYF.

There are a few counts of this clone. This sequence joins TRBV18 and TRBJ1-1; D remains ambiguous. V lost 2 bases and J 1 base, leaving 8 bases between the germline ends. CDR1 KGHSH and CDR2 LQKENI come from the germline V gene. This CDR3 comprises 14 residues. Here the CDR3 DNA reads TGTGCCAGCTCACCAGCAGGAAAGAACACTGAAGCTTTCTTT. This gives the protein CASSPAGKNTEAFF.

This clone appeared once. The chain recombines TRBV7-6 with TRBJ2-5, with 8 bases that match TRBD1. V lost 1 base to trimming and J lost 3 bases; unmatched junction nucleotides: 7. The CDR3 runs to 16 residues. Per the germline V gene, CDR1 is SGHVS and CDR2 is FNYEAQ. CDR3 region: CASSLGDRGSEETQYF. CDR3 bases: TGTGCCAGCAGCTTAGGTGACAGGGGTTCAGAAGAGACCCAGTACTTC.

The chain has TRBV5-6 and TRBJ2-1; TRBD2 agrees at 11 bases. V gave up 0 bases and J gave up 7 bases; unmatched junction bases: 9. CDR1 is SGHDT, CDR2 YYEEEE, per germline. The CDR3 is 17 amino acids. This CDR3 reads CASSLEVVAGGRNEQFF. CDR3 DNA: TGTGCCAGCAGCTTGGAAGTGGTAGCGGGAGGGCGGAATGAGCAGTTCTTC.

The chain has TRBV3-1 (or the pseudogene TRBV3-2) and TRBJ2-7, with 11 bases that match TRBD2. The CDR3 runs 13 residues. V lost 1 base, J lost 7 bases, and 0 bases stayed unmatched. In germline, CDR1 is LGHDT, CDR2 YNNKEL (reference sequence). In DNA, the CDR3 is TGTGCCAGCAGCCAAGCTAGCGGGAGGGAGCAGTACTTC. This codes for CASSQASGREQYF.

V and J are TRBV15 and TRBJ2-1, with 7 nucleotides matching TRBD1. The ends lost 0 bases at V and 9 bases at J; junction bases unmatched: 8. Germline CDR1 LNHNV, CDR2 YYDKDF (reference sequence). CDR3 length: 15 amino acids. The DNA for the CDR3 is TGTGCCACCAGCAGAGATACGAGGGGGCGCGGTGAGCAGTTCTTC. Amino acid sequence: CATSRDTRGRGEQFF.

The V gene is TRBV5-8, the J gene TRBJ2-7, with D uncertain. CDR1 SGHTS and CDR2 YDEGEE come from the germline V gene. CDR3 length: 11 amino acids. V gave up 0 bases and J gave up 7 bases, with 5 bases separating them. CDR3 amino acids: CASSLVQEQYF. The DNA of the CDR3 is TGTGCCAGCAGCTTGGTCCAGGAGCAGTACTTC.

This clone has only one observation. The gene calls are TRBV6-1 and TRBJ2-1; 13 bases fit TRBD2. V was pared by 3 bases and J by 9 bases, with 14 bases of the junction left unmatched. The CDR3 runs to 18 residues. Germline loops: CDR1 MNHNS, CDR2 SASEGT. The CDR3 region is CASSDKGDGLAGEGEQFF. The CDR3 DNA reads TGTGCCAGCAGTGATAAAGGAGACGGACTAGCGGGAGAGGGTGAGCAGTTCTTC.

The chain uses TRBV4-1 and TRBJ2-3; TRBD1 matches 8 bases. The CDR3 is 17 amino acids. Germline V CDR1 and CDR2: MGHRA, YSYEKL. V was clipped by 3 bases and J by 5 bases; unmatched bases: 13. CDR3 DNA sequence: TGCGCCAGCAGCCACCCACCCCCCCCACAGGGGGTAGATACGCAGTATTTT. It encodes CASSHPPPPQGVDTQYF.

The gene calls are TRBV5-1 and TRBJ2-1, with D possibly TRBD1 on 6 matching bases. The CDR3 runs 14 residues. Looked up from germline, CDR1 is SGHRS and CDR2 is YFSETQ. V lost 6 bases, J lost 7 bases, and 17 bases lay in between. In nucleotides, the CDR3 is TGCGCCAGCACCGGACAGACCATAGGGAATGAGCAGTTCTTC. Translated: CASTGQTIGNEQFF.

J is TRBJ1-1 and V is TRBV9, with D hard to call. The CDR3 is 13 residues long. V gave up 1 base and J gave up 5 bases, with 9 bases separating them. The germline V gene has CDR1 SGDLS and CDR2 YYNGEE. CDR3 residues: CASSVTGKTEAFF. CDR3 in DNA: TGTGCCAGCAGCGTAACCGGGAAGACTGAAGCTTTCTTT.

The chain joins TRBV28 to TRBJ1-2; D call uncertain. V was cut by 5 bases and J by 7 bases, with 11 bases left in between. The V gene's germline CDR1 is MDHEN and CDR2 SYDVKM. The CDR3 contains 12 residues. The CDR3 spells CASSPGLGGYTF. The CDR3 nucleotides are TGTGCCAGCAGTCCGGGGTTAGGTGGCTACACCTTC.

V and J are TRBV4-1 and TRBJ2-2; weak D call: TRBD1 (6 bases). The CDR3 sequence is 16 residues long. V was cut by 1 base and J by 0 bases, with 9 bases left in between. CDR1 and CDR2 from the germline V gene are MGHRA and YSYEKL. For the CDR3, the DNA is TGCGCCAGCAGCCAAGTCAAGGGGGCGAACACCGGGGAGCTGTTTTTT. Amino acids: CASSQVKGANTGELFF.

The chain uses TRBV5-1 and TRBJ2-7, with D possibly TRBD1 on 6 matching bases. The V gene's germline CDR1 is SGHRS and CDR2 YFSETQ. V was trimmed by 4 bases and J by 2 bases, leaving 16 bases between them. The CDR3 covers 15 residues. The CDR3 sequence is CASSPDTGTPYEQYF. For the CDR3, the DNA is TGCGCCAGCAGCCCGGATACAGGGACCCCCTACGAGCAGTACTTC.

The genes are TRBV7-9 and TRBJ2-5; the D gene is possibly TRBD2 (5 bases). The CDR3 has 15 residues. Germline V gene lookup returns CDR1 SEHNR and CDR2 FQNEAQ (reference sequence). V was shortened by 5 bases and J by 2 bases, with 15 bases between the two germline ends. CDR3 region: CASSHGLAIQETQYF. For the CDR3, the DNA is TGTGCCAGCAGCCATGGACTCGCGATACAAGAGACCCAGTACTTC.

This clone appeared a few times. J is TRBJ1-5 and V is TRBV2; D not certain. Trimming left V 5 bases short and J 3 bases short, with 11 bases between. Germline V lookup: CDR1 SNHLY, CDR2 FYNNEI. The CDR3 is 14 amino acids. The CDR3 DNA follows: TGTGCCAGCAGTCGGGATGGAATCAATCAGCCCCAGCATTTT. Protein sequence: CASSRDGINQPQHF.

CDR3 amino acids: CATSEMAGEAGELFF. CDR3 nucleotides: TGTGCCACCAGTGAAATGGCGGGAGAAGCTGGGGAGCTGTTTTTT. V gene TRBV24-1 combines with J gene TRBJ2-2; 7 positions agree with TRBD2. The V and J ends lost 4 bases and 8 bases, in that order; junction bases with no gene match: 9. Germline CDR1 reads KGHDR; CDR2 reads SFDVKD. The length of the CDR3 is 15 residues.

The chain uses TRBV5-1 and TRBJ2-5; 7 bases are shared with TRBD1. Trimming at V came to 0 bases and at J to 4 bases, leaving 12 bases not matched to a gene. Germline CDR1 and CDR2: SGHRS and YFSETQ. The CDR3 is 17 amino acids. CDR3: CASSLADRVHYRETQYF. CDR3 DNA sequence: TGCGCCAGCAGCTTGGCCGACAGGGTACACTACCGAGAGACCCAGTACTTC.

The V and J genes are TRBV27 and TRBJ2-3, with D possibly being TRBD2 (6 bases). The CDR3 is 16 residues long. The germline V and J ends were trimmed by 4 bases and 3 bases, with 17 bases remaining between them. Germline CDR1 is MNHEY and CDR2 is SMNVEV (reference sequence). The CDR3 protein is CASSSLRDLLTDTQYF. As DNA, the CDR3 is TGTGCCAGCAGTTCACTCCGGGACTTACTTACAGATACGCAGTATTTT.

This chain joins TRBV4-1 and TRBJ2-7; perhaps TRBD1 as D (5 bases). Germline loops: CDR1 MGHRA, CDR2 YSYEKL. V was cut by 1 base and J by 1 base, with 11 bases left in between. The CDR3 loop spans 15 amino acids. The CDR3 loop reads CASSQAADSSYEQYF. DNA of the CDR3: TGCGCCAGCAGCCAAGCCGCCGACAGTTCCTACGAGCAGTACTTC.

The chain employs TRBV10-3 and TRBJ2-6; D ambiguous. The germline V gene encodes CDR1 ENHRY and CDR2 SYGVKD. This CDR3 comprises 17 residues. V lost 0 bases to trimming and J lost 0 bases, with 9 bases between them. The CDR3 nucleotides are TGTGCCATCAGTGAGTCGCACATTCGCTCTGGGGCCAACGTCCTGACTTTC. This translates into CAISESHIRSGANVLTF.

The chain joins TRBV27 to TRBJ2-1, with D perhaps matching TRBD2 (6 bases). Germline V gene sequence: CDR1 MNHEY, CDR2 SMNVEV (reference sequence). The CDR3 is made up of 14 amino acids. Deletions cut 6 bases from V and 0 bases from J, with 9 bases between. CDR3 bases: TGTGCCAGCAGCTGGGACTTCTCCTACAATGAGCAGTTCTTC. It specifies CASSWDFSYNEQFF.

Comments on this clone: The junction departs from the called germline gene at one end, perhaps through a read error. Within the sample, other DNA sequences also encode this same CDR3. The chain carries TRBV2 and TRBJ2-1; D is possibly TRBD2 (6 bases). The CDR3 runs to 14 residues. Germline V gene lookup returns CDR1 SNHLY and CDR2 FYNNEI. Here the CDR3 reads CASRSGASYNEQFF. The CDR3 nucleotides are TGTGCCAGCCGGTCGGGAGCCTCCTACAATGAGCAATTCTTC.

On this clone: The junction departs from the called germline gene at one end, perhaps through a read error. The V call is TRBV24-1, the J call TRBJ2-3, with D hard to call. The CDR3 runs to 13 residues. Germline V gene sequence: CDR1 KGHDR, CDR2 SFDVKD. The CDR3 protein is CLLNDNRTDTQYF. The CDR3, as DNA: TGCCTGCTAAACGACAACCGTACAGATACGCAGTATTTT.

V gene TRBV27 combines with J gene TRBJ1-5; possibly TRBD1 for D (6 bases). The CDR3 spans 14 residues. Trimming pared 4 bases from V and 5 bases from J, leaving 12 bases between. CDR1 and CDR2 (germline): MNHEY, SMNVEV (reference sequence). The CDR3 protein is CASSSTGQYQPQHF. CDR3 bases: TGTGCCAGCAGTTCGACTGGACAGTATCAGCCCCAGCATTTT.

The chain links TRBV11-2 to TRBJ2-3; D gene unclear. There are 13 residues in the CDR3. CDR1 and CDR2 (germline): SGHAT, FQNNGV. V was clipped by 5 bases and J by 6 bases, with 12 bases between them. As DNA, the CDR3 is TGTGCCAGCAGCCGCTCCCCCCAGGATACGCAGTATTTT. Its translation: CASSRSPQDTQYF. Drawing the rest from reference TRBV11-2 and TRBJ2-3, the complete variable domain is EAGVAQSPRYKIIEKRQSVAFWCNPISGHATLYWYQQILGQGPKLLIQFQNNGVVDDSQLPKDRFSAERLKGVDSTLKIQPAKLEDSAVYLCASSRSPQDTQYFGPGTRLTVL.

This clone has a single count. This sequence joins TRBV5-4 and TRBJ2-3; the D gene is possibly TRBD2 (6 bases). The V end was cut by 0 bases, the J end by 3 bases, with 11 bases between. CDR1 is SGHNT and CDR2 is YYREEE in the germline V gene (reference sequence). CDR3 length: 15 residues. Here the CDR3 reads CASSLVGGTTDTQYF. The CDR3 DNA follows: TGTGCCAGCAGCTTGGTCGGGGGTACAACAGATACGCAGTATTTT.

This clone was detected once. This chain joins TRBV24-1 and TRBJ2-5; TRBD1 aligns across 10 bases. Germline lookup yields CDR1 KGHDR and CDR2 SFDVKD. Trimming at V came to 6 bases and at J to 4 bases, leaving 7 bases not matched to a gene. CDR3 length: 15 amino acids. The CDR3 here is CATSRPGQGLETQYF. In DNA form, the CDR3 reads TGTGCCACCAGTCGCCCGGGACAGGGGTTAGAGACCCAGTACTTC.

The V gene is TRBV9, the J gene TRBJ2-1; D possibly corresponds to TRBD2 (6 bases). This CDR3 has 17 amino acids. Trimming took 3 bases from V and 0 from J, leaving 16 bases between them. The germline V gene has CDR1 SGDLS and CDR2 YYNGEE. DNA of the CDR3: TGTGCCAGCAGCGAACCACAAACCGGGAGCTCCTACAATGAGCAGTTCTTC. Protein: CASSEPQTGSSYNEQFF.

V gene TRBV30 combines with J gene TRBJ1-1, with D possibly TRBD1 on 5 matching bases. The CDR3 spans 13 residues. Trimming pared 4 bases from V and 1 base from J, leaving 10 bases between. Germline CDR1 and CDR2: GTSNPN and SVGIG (reference sequence). The CDR3 loop is CAWTGSRNTEAFF. The CDR3 DNA reads as TGTGCCTGGACAGGGTCGAGGAACACTGAAGCTTTCTTT.